The 9 T cell receptor beta chains below were found in one sample sequenced in a study of T cells after yellow fever vaccination. TCRdb passed the 5' RACE reads through MiXCR, listing each CDR3 protein once. The repertoire holds roughly 250,000 distinct CDR3 sequences, with roughly 13% as singletons. The sequences come from CD4+ T cells sorted from PBMCs, collected 45 days after the yellow fever booster vaccination. Source of these receptors: a man in his thirties or forties who received the YFV17D yellow fever vaccine.

The chain has TRBV12-3 or TRBV12-4 and TRBJ1-1, with a weak D call TRBD1 (6 bases). The CDR3 loop spans 14 amino acids. V lost 5 bases and J lost 6, with 16 bases in between. The CDR3 bases are TGTGCCAGCAGTCGGACGCAGGGGAGTGCTGAAGCTTTCTTT. Its protein is CASSRTQGSAEAFF.

V is TRBV7-2 and J is TRBJ1-2; a weak D match, TRBD1 (5 bases). V lost 2 bases and J 2 bases, leaving 9 bases between the germline ends. CDR3 size: 14 residues. CDR1 and CDR2 from the germline V gene are SGHTA and FQGNSA. The CDR3 sequence: CASSLLAGNYGYTF. In DNA, the CDR3 is TGTGCCAGCAGCTTACTGGCAGGGAACTATGGCTACACCTTC.

This clonotype came up a few times. The CDR3 nucleotides read TGTGCCAGCAGTCCGCTAGCGGCTAAGCAGTTCTTC. Protein sequence: CASSPLAAKQFF. J is TRBJ2-1 and V is TRBV6-2 or TRBV6-3, with 7 bases aligning to TRBD2. V lost 5 bases and J lost 11; bases outside the gene matches: 6. The V gene's germline CDR1 is MNHEY and CDR2 SVGEGT. The length of the CDR3 is 12 residues.

This clonotype was seen a few times. The chain recombines TRBV10-3 with TRBJ2-3, with 7 bases matching TRBD2. The CDR3 runs to 16 residues. The ends lost 0 bases at V and 4 bases at J; junction bases unmatched: 7. CDR1 is ENHRY, CDR2 SYGVKD, per germline. CDR3 loop: CAISESQGGPSDTQYF. CDR3 sequence (DNA): TGTGCCATCAGTGAGTCCCAGGGAGGGCCCTCAGATACGCAGTATTTT.

This clonotype was counted a few times. This chain links TRBV11-3 with TRBJ2-7; TRBD2 agrees at 8 bases. The CDR3 totals 15 residues. Germline V gene sequence: CDR1 SGHNT, CDR2 YENEEA. Trimming cost V 8 bases and J 0 bases; bases outside gene matches: 9. The CDR3 is CASSFASGPSYEQYF. CDR3 coding DNA: TGTGCCAGCTCCTTCGCTAGCGGGCCCTCCTACGAGCAGTACTTC. The full variable domain, in which reference TRBV11-3 and TRBJ2-7 provide the parts outside the CDR3, is EAGVVQSPRYKIIEKKQPVAFWCNPISGHNTLYWYLQNLGQGPELLIRYENEEAVDDSQLPKDRFSAERLKGVDSTLKIQPAELGDSAVYLCASSFASGPSYEQYFGPGTRLTVT.

This clonotype showed up just a few times. The chain employs TRBV7-9 and TRBJ2-7; perhaps TRBD2 as D (5 bases). There are 14 residues in the CDR3. Trimming shortened V by 3 bases and J by 4 bases, and 13 bases separated the two germline ends. Germline CDR1 reads SEHNR; CDR2 reads FQNEAQ (reference sequence). The CDR3 nucleotides read TGTGCCAGCAGCTTTGGCAGGAGGAATTACGAGCAGTACTTC. Translating it yields CASSFGRRNYEQYF.

A note on this clonotype: At one boundary the junction diverges from the germline segment, which might be a read error. This chain joins TRBV5-4 and TRBJ2-3, with D perhaps matching TRBD1 or TRBD2 (6 bases each). The CDR3 has 12 amino acids. In germline, CDR1 is SGHNT, CDR2 YYREEE (reference sequence). The CDR3 here is CASSLARGRMDF. The CDR3 bases are TGTGCCAGCAGCTTGGCACGGGGGCGCATGGATTTT.

The table lists this clonotype with many counts. V is TRBV20-1 and J is TRBJ1-1; D not resolved. V gave up 3 bases and J gave up 1 base, with 6 bases separating them. There are 12 residues in the CDR3. CDR1 and CDR2 (germline): DFQATT, SNEGSKA (reference sequence). The CDR3 nucleotides are TGCAGTGCTAGGGGAGGGAACACTGAAGCTTTCTTT. Protein: CSARGGNTEAFF.

This clonotype turned up a few times. The chain joins TRBV7-8 to TRBJ2-2, with no clear D. Trimming cost V 5 bases and J 6 bases, with 10 bases left between them. Germline-derived CDR1 and CDR2 are SGHVS and FQNEAQ. The CDR3 sequence is 13 residues long. CDR3 DNA sequence: TGTGCCAGCAGCCTATACCCCGCCGGGGAGCTGTTTTTT. It yields the protein CASSLYPAGELFF.